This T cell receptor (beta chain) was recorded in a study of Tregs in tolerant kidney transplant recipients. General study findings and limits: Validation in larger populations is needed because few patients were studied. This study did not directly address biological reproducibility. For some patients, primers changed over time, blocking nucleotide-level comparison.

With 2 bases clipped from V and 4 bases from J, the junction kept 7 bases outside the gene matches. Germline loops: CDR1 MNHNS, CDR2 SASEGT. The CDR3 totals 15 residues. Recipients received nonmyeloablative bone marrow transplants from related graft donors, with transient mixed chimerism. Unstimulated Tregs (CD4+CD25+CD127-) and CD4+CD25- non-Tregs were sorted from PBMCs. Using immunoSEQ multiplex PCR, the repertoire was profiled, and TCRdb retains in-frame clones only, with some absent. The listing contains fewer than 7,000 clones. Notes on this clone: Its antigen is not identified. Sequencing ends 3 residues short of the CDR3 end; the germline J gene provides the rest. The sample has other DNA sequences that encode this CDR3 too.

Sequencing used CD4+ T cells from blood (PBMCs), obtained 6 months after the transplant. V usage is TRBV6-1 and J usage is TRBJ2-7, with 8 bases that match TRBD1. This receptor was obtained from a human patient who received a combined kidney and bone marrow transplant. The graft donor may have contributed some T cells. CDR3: CASSELDGQGYEQYF. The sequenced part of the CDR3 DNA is TGTGCCAGCAGTGAACTGGACGGACAGGGATACGAG.